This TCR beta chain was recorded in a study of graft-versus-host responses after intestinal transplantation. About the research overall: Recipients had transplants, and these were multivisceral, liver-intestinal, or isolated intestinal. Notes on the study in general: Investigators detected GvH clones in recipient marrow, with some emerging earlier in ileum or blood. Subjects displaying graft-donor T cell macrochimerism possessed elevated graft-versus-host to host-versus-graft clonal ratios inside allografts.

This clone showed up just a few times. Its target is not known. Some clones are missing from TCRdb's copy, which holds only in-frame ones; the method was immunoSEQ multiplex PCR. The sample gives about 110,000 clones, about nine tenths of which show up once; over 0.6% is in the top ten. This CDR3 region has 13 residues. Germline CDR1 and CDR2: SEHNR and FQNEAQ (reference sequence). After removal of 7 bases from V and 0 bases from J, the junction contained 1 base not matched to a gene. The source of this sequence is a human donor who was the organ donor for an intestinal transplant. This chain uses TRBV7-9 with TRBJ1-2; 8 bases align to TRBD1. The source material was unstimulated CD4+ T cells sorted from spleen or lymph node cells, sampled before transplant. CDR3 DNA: TGTGCCAGCACGGGACAGGCTAACTATGGCTACACCTTC. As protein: CASTGQANYGYTF.